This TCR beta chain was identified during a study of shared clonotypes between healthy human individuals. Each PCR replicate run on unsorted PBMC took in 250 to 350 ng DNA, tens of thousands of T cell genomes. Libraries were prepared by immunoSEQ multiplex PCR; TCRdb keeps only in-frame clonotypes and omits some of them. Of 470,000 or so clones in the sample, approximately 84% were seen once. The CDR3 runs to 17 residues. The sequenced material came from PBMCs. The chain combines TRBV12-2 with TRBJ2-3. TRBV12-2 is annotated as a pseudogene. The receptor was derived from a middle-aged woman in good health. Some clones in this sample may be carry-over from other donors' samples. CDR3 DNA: TGTGCAAGTCGCTACCCTAGGGCCGAATCCAGCACAGATACGCAGTATTTT. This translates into CASRYPRAESSTDTQYF.